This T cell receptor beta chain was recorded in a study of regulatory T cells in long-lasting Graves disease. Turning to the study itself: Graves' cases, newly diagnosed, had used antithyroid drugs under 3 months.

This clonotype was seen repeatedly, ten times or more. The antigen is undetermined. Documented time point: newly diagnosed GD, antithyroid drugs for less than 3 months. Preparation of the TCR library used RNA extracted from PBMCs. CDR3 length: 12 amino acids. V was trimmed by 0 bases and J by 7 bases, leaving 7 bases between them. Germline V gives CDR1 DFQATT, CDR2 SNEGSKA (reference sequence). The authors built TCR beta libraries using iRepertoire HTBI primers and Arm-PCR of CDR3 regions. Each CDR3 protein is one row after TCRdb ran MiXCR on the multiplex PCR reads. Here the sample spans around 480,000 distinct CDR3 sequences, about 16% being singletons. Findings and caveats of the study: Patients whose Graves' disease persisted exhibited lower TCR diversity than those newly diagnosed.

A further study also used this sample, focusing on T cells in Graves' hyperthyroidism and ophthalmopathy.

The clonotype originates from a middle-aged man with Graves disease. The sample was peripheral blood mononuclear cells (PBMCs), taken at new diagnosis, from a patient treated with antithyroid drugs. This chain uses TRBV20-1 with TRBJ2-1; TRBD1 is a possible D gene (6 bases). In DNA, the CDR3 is TGCAGTGCTAGAGACAGGGGTAATGAGCAGTTCTTC. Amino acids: CSARDRGNEQFF.